This TCR beta chain was sequenced during a study of post-analysis software for immune sequencing data. Study information: Multiple sclerosis in the patients followed relapsing-remitting, secondary progressive and progressive-relapsing courses. Study-wide results and caveats: Same-batch preparations were strongly co-clustered by F measure. Significantly decreased normalized Chao1 diversity was recorded for multiple sclerosis patients relative to controls. Five TRBV segments were significantly more frequent in patients than in controls. TRBV5-6, TRBV5-1 and TRBV20-1 were among these segments.

This clonotype was observed a handful of times. Its antigen is as yet unknown. V lost 1 base and J lost 10; bases outside the gene matches: 11. The V gene's germline CDR1 is SGHVS and CDR2 FQNEAQ. The CDR3 loop spans 16 amino acids. Every TCR beta cDNA library bore unique molecular identifiers. It was from roughly 0.93 to 9.6 million T cells that 450,000 to 550,000 cDNA molecules came. TCRdb passed the PCR reads through MiXCR, listing each CDR3 protein once. The sample holds roughly 400,000 distinct CDR3 sequences; approximately 37% are singletons and the top ten take less than 10%. The chain uses TRBV7-8 and TRBJ2-1, with 9 bases fitting TRBD2. Sequencing was carried out using blood. This sequence originates from a girl aged 2-10 years with multiple sclerosis. The CDR3 spells CASSLGGGASTLEQFF. CDR3 DNA sequence: TGTGCCAGCAGCTTAGGCGGGGGGGCTTCAACACTGGAGCAGTTCTTC. Full variable domain (outside the CDR3, taken from reference TRBV7-8 and TRBJ2-1): GAGVSQSPRYKVAKRGQDVALRCDPISGHVSLFWYQQALGQGPEFLTYFQNEAQLDKSGLPSDRFFAERPEGSVSTLKIQRTQQEDSAVYLCASSLGGGASTLEQFFGPGTRLTVL.